Below are 25 T cell receptor beta chains sequenced from a single sample in a study of cytomegalovirus exposure and HLA in healthy donors. Both 60 Vbeta primers and 13 Jbeta primers went into the PCR. Sequencing used immunoSEQ multiplex PCR; TCRdb keeps in-frame clones, though not all of them. This table has 100,000 to 130,000 clones, 81% appearing once. The sequenced sample was PBMCs. These receptors all come from a young man in good health and CMV-seronegative.

This clone was seen a few times. V usage is TRBV6-1 and J usage is TRBJ1-1, with 8 bases fitting TRBD1. Trimming cost V 0 bases and J 10 bases; bases outside gene matches: 13. The germline gives CDR1 MNHNS, CDR2 SASEGT. CDR3 length: 16 amino acids. CDR3 coding DNA: TGTGCCAGCAGTGAAGCCCATGGACAGGGCGGACGGGGAGCTTTCTTT. Amino acid sequence: CASSEAHGQGGRGAFF.

The rearrangement joins TRBV29-1 to TRBJ2-2; 9 nucleotides align to TRBD2. CDR1 is SQVTM, CDR2 ANQGSEA, per germline. The CDR3 totals 12 residues. J gave up 7 bases and V 4 bases, and 1 base lay outside the gene matches. CDR3 bases: TGCAGCGTTGCAGCGGGGGGCGGGGAGCTGTTTTTT. It codes for CSVAAGGGELFF.

The chain combines TRBV2 with TRBJ1-2, with a tentative D call TRBD1 (5 bases). V was cut by 5 bases and J by 4 bases, with 17 bases left in between. Germline loops: CDR1 SNHLY, CDR2 FYNNEI. There are 15 residues in the CDR3. CDR3 bases: TGTGCCAGCAGTCCCCTCCGGGGGATTTTCTATGGCTACACCTTC. It is translated as CASSPLRGIFYGYTF.

The chain combines TRBV6-4 with TRBJ2-2; no definite D call. This CDR3 spans 13 amino acids. The germline V gene encodes CDR1 MRHNA and CDR2 SNTAGT. V gave up 6 bases and J gave up 6 bases, with 11 bases separating them. This chain's CDR3 is CASSVRASGELFF. The CDR3 nucleotides are TGTGCCAGCAGCGTCCGAGCGTCCGGGGAGCTGTTTTTT.

The chain has TRBV4-1 and TRBJ1-2, with D hard to call. Germline-derived CDR1 and CDR2 are MGHRA and YSYEKL. This CDR3 is 15 amino acids long. Trimming took 1 base from V and 5 from J, leaving 14 bases between them. DNA for the CDR3: TGCGCCAGCAGCCAAGTCGGGAATTCGGGGTATGGCTACACCTTC. It is translated as CASSQVGNSGYGYTF.

The rearrangement uses TRBV6-5 and TRBJ1-1, with TRBD1 identical over 8 bases. Germline V CDR1 and CDR2: MNHEY, SVGAGI. After removal of 6 bases from V and 5 bases from J, the junction contained 8 bases not matched to a gene. The CDR3 is 14 residues long. The CDR3 here is CASRTDRGGTEAFF. DNA for the CDR3: TGTGCCAGCAGGACCGACAGGGGCGGTACTGAAGCTTTCTTT.

The rearrangement links TRBV5-1 to TRBJ1-2; TRBD1 might be the D (5 bases). This CDR3 has 13 amino acids. V was pared by 0 bases and J by 6 bases, with 9 bases between. The germline V gene encodes CDR1 SGHRS and CDR2 YFSETQ. CDR3 sequence (DNA): TGCGCCAGCAGCTTGGTGCAACAGGATGGCTACACCTTC. Amino acids: CASSLVQQDGYTF.

The chain uses TRBV6-5 and TRBJ2-5; TRBD2 agrees at 10 bases. CDR1 is MNHEY, CDR2 SVGAGI, per germline. There are 15 residues in the CDR3. Unmatched junction bases numbered 6, after V lost 4 bases and J lost 4 bases. In DNA, the CDR3 is TGTGCCAGCAGTTTGACTAGCGGGTCGGGAGAGACCCAGTACTTC. As protein: CASSLTSGSGETQYF.

The chain employs TRBV6-1 and TRBJ1-2; the D gene is possibly TRBD1 (5 bases). The CDR3 extends over 12 amino acids. Trimming pared 10 bases from V and 3 bases from J, leaving 12 bases between. In germline, CDR1 is MNHNS, CDR2 SASEGT. In DNA, the CDR3 is TGTGCCATCCTGCCGGGGGACTATGGCTACACCTTC. It specifies CAILPGDYGYTF.

The chain carries TRBV30 and TRBJ1-2; D is unresolved. CDR1 is GTSNPN, CDR2 SVGIG, per germline (reference sequence). The CDR3 sequence is 13 residues long. The V end was cut by 8 bases, the J end by 8 bases, with 21 bases between. The CDR3 region has the DNA TGTGCCCGACTTTGGGGAGACACTGACGGCTACACCTTC. Protein sequence: CARLWGDTDGYTF.

The CDR3 coding sequence is TGTGCCAGCACCCAAGGGGGGACTAGCGGGAACAAAAACATTCAGTACTTC. It is translated as CASTQGGTSGNKNIQYF. The gene calls are TRBV5-4 and TRBJ2-4, with 13 bases matching TRBD2. Germline V CDR1 and CDR2: SGHNT, YYREEE (reference sequence). The CDR3 length is 17 residues. V dropped 6 bases and J dropped 3; count of bases not matched to a gene: 9.

This clone occurred once. The V and J genes are TRBV11-2 and TRBJ1-2; the D gene is possibly TRBD1 (5 bases). The germline V gene encodes CDR1 SGHAT and CDR2 FQNNGV. With 7 bases removed from V and 8 bases from J, the gap between germline ends came to 26 bases. The CDR3 extends over 16 amino acids. The CDR3 DNA reads TGTGCCAGCAACATAAGAACAGGCTCTGGGTTGGGAGGCTACACCTTC. Its translation: CASNIRTGSGLGGYTF.

This chain joins TRBV13 and TRBJ2-5, with TRBD2 as a possible D gene (7 bases). The CDR3 consists of 14 residues. CDR1 and CDR2 (germline): PRHDT, FYEKMQ (reference sequence). The V end was cut by 5 bases, the J end by 1 base, with 11 bases between. The CDR3 region has the DNA TGTGCCAGCAGCGTCGGGGGGCGCCAAGAGACCCAGTACTTC. This gives the protein CASSVGGRQETQYF. Supplemented by reference TRBV13 and TRBJ2-5, the full variable domain reads AAGVIQSPRHLIKEKRETATLKCYPIPRHDTVYWYQQGPGQDPQFLISFYEKMQSDKGSIPDRFSAQQFSDYHSELNMSSLELGDSALYFCASSVGGRQETQYFGPGTRLLVL.

The chain has TRBV5-1 and TRBJ1-1; a weak D match, TRBD1 (6 bases). V was cut by 2 bases and J by 8 bases, with 16 bases left in between. The CDR3 is 14 amino acids. Germline assignment: CDR1 SGHRS and CDR2 YFSETQ. The CDR3 sequence: CASSFRQAAGEAFF. The DNA for the CDR3 is TGCGCCAGCAGCTTCCGACAGGCTGCCGGAGAAGCTTTCTTT.

This clone was seen only once. DNA of the CDR3: TGTGCCAGCAGCTTAGGAGGGGGGGGCCGAGAGACCCAGTACTTC. It codes for CASSLGGGGRETQYF. V usage is TRBV7-9 and J usage is TRBJ2-5; D possibly corresponds to TRBD2 (7 bases). Germline V gives CDR1 SEHNR, CDR2 FQNEAQ (reference sequence). V lost 1 base and J lost 4, with 13 bases in between. This CDR3 has 15 residues.

This rearrangement joins TRBV7-9 to TRBJ1-4, with D possibly TRBD1 on 6 matching bases. The CDR3 is 13 residues long. V gave up 5 bases and J gave up 4 bases, with 8 bases separating them. CDR1 is SEHNR and CDR2 is FQNEAQ in the germline V gene (reference sequence). The CDR3 DNA follows: TGTGCCAGCAGCCCCAGGGGTAATGAAAAACTGTTTTTT. It is translated as CASSPRGNEKLFF.

The chain employs TRBV6-5 and TRBJ2-4; no definite D call. CDR1 MNHEY and CDR2 SVGAGI come from the germline V gene. V dropped 10 bases and J dropped 0 bases, with 10 bases sitting between them. CDR3 length: 13 amino acids. CDR3 region: CAITDLAKNIQYF. The CDR3 DNA follows: TGTGCCATCACAGACCTAGCCAAAAACATTCAGTACTTC.

The V and J genes are TRBV5-1 and TRBJ2-1, with 11 bases aligning to TRBD2. The CDR3 is made up of 15 amino acids. The germline gives CDR1 SGHRS, CDR2 YFSETQ. Trimming at V came to 3 bases and at J to 5 bases, leaving 4 bases not matched to a gene. CDR3 protein: CASSSGTSGNNEQFF. DNA for the CDR3: TGCGCCAGCAGCTCAGGGACTAGCGGAAACAATGAGCAGTTCTTC.

The chain uses TRBV7-9 and TRBJ1-2, with 10 nucleotides matching TRBD1. After removal of 3 bases from V and 3 bases from J, the junction contained 1 base not matched to a gene. The CDR3 totals 14 residues. Per the germline V gene, CDR1 is SEHNR and CDR2 is FQNEAQ (reference sequence). The CDR3 loop reads CASSFGQGDYGYTF. The CDR3 DNA is TGTGCCAGCAGCTTTGGACAGGGGGACTATGGCTACACCTTC.

The count of this clone is one. The V gene is TRBV5-1, the J gene TRBJ2-7; 9 bases match TRBD1. This CDR3 contains 14 residues. J was trimmed by 7 bases and V by 3 bases; bases with no gene match: 8. CDR1 SGHRS and CDR2 YFSETQ come from the germline V gene. CDR3 coding DNA: TGCGCCAGCAGCTGGCCCATCGGGACAGGGGAGCAGTACTTC. Protein product: CASSWPIGTGEQYF.

The CDR3 sequence: CSGRADRERDYGYTF. CDR3 bases: TGCAGCGGCCGGGCTGACAGGGAGAGGGACTATGGCTACACCTTC. The chain couples TRBV29-1 to TRBJ1-2; 7 bases are shared with TRBD1. CDR1 and CDR2 from the germline V gene are SQVTM and ANQGSEA. CDR3 length: 15 residues. The V segment lost 7 bases and the J segment 3 bases; nucleotides outside the gene matches: 14.

The chain is built from TRBV9 and TRBJ2-1; 10 bases fit TRBD1. Losses at the gene ends were 6 bases for V and 8 bases for J; bases not matched to a gene: 5. Per germline, CDR1 SGDLS and CDR2 YYNGEE. CDR3 length: 13 residues. This CDR3 is CASTGTGAHEQFF. The CDR3 region has the DNA TGTGCCAGCACCGGGACAGGGGCCCATGAGCAGTTCTTC.

This chain connects TRBV28 to TRBJ1-2, with D uncertain. The germline gives CDR1 MDHEN, CDR2 SYDVKM. There are 13 residues in the CDR3. V was trimmed by 8 bases and J by 0 bases, leaving 10 bases between them. The chain's CDR3 is CASQVVSNYGYTF. CDR3 nucleotide sequence: TGTGCCAGCCAGGTAGTTTCTAACTATGGCTACACCTTC.

For this clone: Germline and junction disagree at one end, which may indicate a read error. V is TRBV29-1 and J is TRBJ2-1; the match to TRBD2 covers 7 bases. Germline CDR1 SQVTM, CDR2 ANQGSEA. This CDR3 has 13 amino acids. Here the CDR3 DNA reads TGCAGCGTGGAAGCGGGAAGTAGGTATGAGCAGTTCTTC. Amino acid sequence: CSVEAGSRYEQFF.

This chain joins TRBV30 and TRBJ2-2; no clear D. The CDR3 totals 15 residues. Germline CDR1 is GTSNPN and CDR2 is SVGIG (reference sequence). Deletions cut 4 bases from V and 2 bases from J, with 14 bases between. The CDR3 protein is CAWTTERINTGELFF. In nucleotides, the CDR3 is TGTGCCTGGACTACAGAACGCATTAACACCGGGGAGCTGTTTTTT. Full variable domain (missing parts from reference TRBV30 and TRBJ2-2): SQTIHQWPATLVQPVGSPLSLECTVEGTSNPNLYWYRQAAGRGLQLLFYSVGIGQISSEVPQNLSASRPQDRQFILSSKKLLLSDSGFYLCAWTTERINTGELFFGEGSRLTVL.